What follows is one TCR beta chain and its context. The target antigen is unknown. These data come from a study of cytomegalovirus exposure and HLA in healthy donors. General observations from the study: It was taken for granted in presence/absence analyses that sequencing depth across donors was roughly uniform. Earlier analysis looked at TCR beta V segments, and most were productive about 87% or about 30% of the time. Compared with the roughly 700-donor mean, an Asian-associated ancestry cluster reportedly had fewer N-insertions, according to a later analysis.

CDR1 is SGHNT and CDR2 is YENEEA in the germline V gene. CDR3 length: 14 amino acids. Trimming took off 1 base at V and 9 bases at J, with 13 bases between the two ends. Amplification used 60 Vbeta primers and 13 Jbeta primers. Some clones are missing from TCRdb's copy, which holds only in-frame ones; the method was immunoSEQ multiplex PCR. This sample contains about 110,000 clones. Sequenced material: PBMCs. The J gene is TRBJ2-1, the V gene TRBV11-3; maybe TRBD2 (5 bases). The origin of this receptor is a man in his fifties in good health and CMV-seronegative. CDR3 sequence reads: CASSLGMGGPEQFF. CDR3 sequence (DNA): TGTGCCAGCAGCTTAGGAATGGGCGGGCCTGAGCAGTTCTTC.